The rows below give T cell receptor beta chains drawn from one sample of a study of cytomegalovirus exposure and HLA in healthy donors. TCRdb's copy holds only in-frame clones and misses some; the assay was immunoSEQ multiplex PCR. The sample carries some 200,000 clones, 75% to 85% recorded once. The sample was PBMCs. The receptor source for this set is a woman aged 40 to 50 in good health and CMV-seronegative. CDR3s include the opening cysteine and the closing phenylalanine or tryptophan. A D gene is named only where the DNA matches it firmly. Some rows mark clone size as missing; the rest say once, few, many or name a class of expanded clone.

j_gene | abundance | d_gene | v_gene | CDR3aa | CDR3nt
TRBJ2-7 | - | - | TRBV6-5 | CASSLALQGVGEQYF | TGTGCCAGCAGTCTAGCGCTGCAGGGGGTAGGGGAGCAGTACTTC
TRBJ2-7 | once | TRBD2 | TRBV27 | CATSRKGLAETYEQYF | TGTGCCACCTCCAGAAAGGGCCTAGCGGAGACCTACGAGCAGTACTTC
TRBJ1-1 | few | TRBD1 | TRBV7-2 | CASSHRGGLTEAFF | TGTGCCAGCAGCCACAGGGGCGGTCTAACTGAAGCTTTCTTT
TRBJ1-5 | once | - | TRBV5-1 | CASSLDSNSNQPQHF | TGCGCCAGCAGCTTGGACAGCAATAGCAATCAGCCCCAGCATTTT
TRBJ1-5 | - | - | TRBV30 | CAWSDTQGLGNQPQHF | TGTGCCTGGAGCGACACTCAGGGGCTCGGAAATCAGCCCCAGCATTTT
TRBJ2-7 | - | - | TRBV7-9 | CASSLPSDYEQYF | TGTGCCAGCAGCTTACCCTCAGACTACGAGCAGTACTTC
TRBJ2-7 | - | TRBD2 | TRBV28 | CASSPQLAGAYEQYF | TGTGCCAGCAGTCCCCAACTAGCGGGAGCCTACGAGCAGTACTTC
TRBJ2-4 | - | - | TRBV5-1 | CARGGNNWAKNIQYF | TGCGCCAGAGGGGGAAACAATTGGGCCAAAAACATTCAGTACTTC
TRBJ1-5 | - | - | TRBV21-1 | CASSKGKSPEQPQHF | TGTGCCAGCAGCAAAGGAAAAAGCCCTGAACAGCCCCAGCATTTT
TRBJ1-1 | - | - | TRBV18 | CASSQRGITEAFF | TGTGCCAGCTCGCAAAGAGGGATCACTGAAGCTTTCTTT
TRBJ1-5 | - | TRBD1 | TRBV27 | CASSPSGGVHQPQHF | TGTGCCAGCAGTCCCTCAGGGGGCGTCCATCAGCCCCAGCATTTT
TRBJ1-4 | - | - | TRBV5-1 | CASSSAGTSNEKLFF | TGCGCCAGCAGCTCCGCCGGGACAAGTAATGAAAAACTGTTTTTT
TRBJ2-7 | - | - | TRBV5-1 | CASSLDEEQYF | TGCGCCAGCAGCCTAGACGAGGAGCAGTACTTC
TRBJ1-3 | - | - | TRBV5-1 | CASNPGGFTSGNTIYF | TGCGCCAGCAACCCCGGGGGTTTTACGTCTGGAAACACCATATATTTT
TRBJ2-5 | - | - | TRBV4-1 | CASSQVLGSDRGQETQYF | TGCGCCAGCAGCCAAGTGCTAGGTTCCGACCGCGGCCAAGAGACCCAGTACTTC
TRBJ2-1 | few | TRBD2 | TRBV19 | CASSIFQRGSSYNEQFF | TGTGCCAGTAGTATATTCCAGCGGGGGAGCTCCTACAATGAGCAGTTCTTC
TRBJ2-5 | - | - | TRBV18 | CASSSGLQETQYF | TGTGCCAGCTCATCGGGACTCCAAGAGACCCAGTACTTC
TRBJ2-7 | - | TRBD2 | TRBV5-6 | CASSLALAGLSYEQYF | TGTGCCAGCAGCTTGGCACTAGCGGGGCTCTCCTACGAGCAGTACTTC
TRBJ2-3 | - | - | TRBV27 | CASTLLGEVTDTQYF | TGTGCCAGCACCCTTTTAGGGGAGGTCACAGATACGCAGTATTTT
TRBJ2-3 | once | - | TRBV30 | CAWSVQLSRTDTQYF | TGTGCCTGGAGTGTACAGCTCAGCCGCACAGATACGCAGTATTTT
TRBJ1-1 | few | - | TRBV7-9 | CASSLGQLNTEAFF | TGTGCCAGCAGCTTAGGACAGTTGAACACTGAAGCTTTCTTT
TRBJ2-7 | - | - | TRBV1 | CTSSPLAGTYEQYF | TGCACCAGCAGCCCACTAGCGGGTACCTACGAGCAGTACTTC
TRBJ2-3 | - | - | TRBV18 | CASSPPAGAGDTQYF | TGTGCCAGCTCACCTCCGGCAGGGGCTGGCGATACGCAGTATTTT
TRBJ1-4 | once | - | TRBV2 | CASSEFRGARREKLFF | TGTGCCAGCAGTGAATTCCGGGGGGCCCGGAGGGAAAAACTGTTTTTT
TRBJ1-1 | - | - | TRBV11-2 | CASSLAGYEAFF | TGTGCCAGCAGCTTAGCGGGGTATGAAGCTTTCTTT